These 17 T cell receptor beta chains share one sample of origin, sequenced in a study of cytotoxic CD8 clonotypes in ibrutinib-treated CLL. The table came from immunoSEQ multiplex PCR; TCRdb's copy has only in-frame clones and leaves some out. The sample consists of around 140,000 clones, about 78% of them appearing once. Sequenced material: PBMCs, taken after 24 months of ibrutinib treatment. These receptors were collected from a human donor with chronic lymphocytic leukemia.

In its sample, this clone was seen a few times. The chain links TRBV18 to TRBJ2-1; 8 nucleotides line up with TRBD2. Unmatched junction bases numbered 4, after V lost 6 bases and J lost 6 bases. CDR1 and CDR2 (germline): KGHSH, LQKENI. The CDR3 contains 13 residues. The CDR3 sequence: CASSRTSTNEQFF. CDR3 sequence (DNA): TGTGCCAGCTCCAGGACTAGCACCAATGAGCAGTTCTTC. Full variable domain (remainder filled in from reference TRBV18 and TRBJ2-1): NAGVMQNPRHLVRRRGQEARLRCSPMKGHSHVYWYRQLPEEGLKFMVYLQKENIIDESGMPKERFSAEFPKEGPSILRIQQVVRGDSAAYFCASSRTSTNEQFFGPGTRLTVL.

The chain couples TRBV10-3 to TRBJ2-7; TRBD1 might be the D (5 bases). V was cut by 5 bases and J by 1 base, with 9 bases left in between. The CDR3 loop spans 13 amino acids. Looked up from germline, CDR1 is ENHRY and CDR2 is SYGVKD. Here the CDR3 DNA reads TGTGCCATCAGTCTTGACAGATCCTACGAGCAGTACTTC. This translates into CAISLDRSYEQYF.

This clone was recorded only once. This rearrangement joins TRBV10-3 to TRBJ1-4; D unresolved. The CDR3 has 13 amino acids. Germline values: CDR1 ENHRY, CDR2 SYGVKD. V shed 6 bases and J shed 3 bases, with 8 bases lying between them. The DNA of the CDR3 is TGTGCCATCAGCGGAGGAGCTAATGAAAAACTGTTTTTT. Protein product: CAISGGANEKLFF.

This clone was counted once. CDR3 loop: CASSLRRTRNTEAFF. The DNA for the CDR3 is TGTGCCAGCAGTTTACGGCGGACACGGAACACTGAAGCTTTCTTT. The chain combines TRBV28 with TRBJ1-1, with a possible D match to TRBD1 (5 bases). V was shortened by 2 bases and J by 1 base, with 11 bases between the two germline ends. Looked up from germline, CDR1 is MDHEN and CDR2 is SYDVKM. This CDR3 contains 15 residues.

V usage is TRBV28 and J usage is TRBJ2-3; the D is unclear. The CDR3 covers 15 residues. Germline V lookup: CDR1 MDHEN, CDR2 SYDVKM. V gave up 8 bases and J gave up 1 base, with 16 bases separating them. The CDR3 loop reads CASPPGRARTDTQYF. In nucleotides, the CDR3 is TGTGCCAGCCCACCGGGCCGGGCCCGCACAGATACGCAGTATTTT.

The gene calls are TRBV7-9 and TRBJ2-3, with D tentatively TRBD2 (6 bases). V was shortened by 4 bases and J by 6 bases, with 11 bases between the two germline ends. Germline CDR1 is SEHNR and CDR2 is FQNEAQ (reference sequence). The CDR3 extends over 13 amino acids. The CDR3 DNA reads TGTGCCAGCAGCTCGGAGGGGAGGGATACGCAGTATTTT. Translated: CASSSEGRDTQYF.

Worth noting for this clone: The sample has other DNA sequences that encode this CDR3 too. This sequence joins TRBV29-1 and TRBJ1-1; 7 bases align to TRBD1. The CDR3 has 13 residues. V gave up 4 bases and J gave up 4 bases; unmatched junction bases: 6. Looked up from germline, CDR1 is SQVTM and CDR2 is ANQGSEA. CDR3 residues: CSVGGQGGTEAFF. In DNA form, the CDR3 reads TGCAGCGTTGGGGGCCAGGGGGGCACTGAAGCTTTCTTT.

This sequence joins TRBV11-2 and TRBJ2-5; unclear D gene. The CDR3 totals 14 residues. V was cut by 4 bases and J by 2 bases, with 11 bases left in between. CDR1 is SGHAT, CDR2 FQNNGV, per germline. The CDR3 is CASSSYEVQETQYF. The CDR3 DNA reads as TGTGCCAGCAGCTCGTACGAGGTACAAGAGACCCAGTACTTC. Drawing the rest from reference TRBV11-2 and TRBJ2-5, the complete variable domain is EAGVAQSPRYKIIEKRQSVAFWCNPISGHATLYWYQQILGQGPKLLIQFQNNGVVDDSQLPKDRFSAERLKGVDSTLKIQPAKLEDSAVYLCASSSYEVQETQYFGPGTRLLVL.

On this clone: One junction end does not reproduce the germline sequence, and a read error may be involved. The chain is built from TRBV19 and TRBJ2-3; TRBD1 aligns across 8 bases. The length of the CDR3 is 16 residues. Germline V gives CDR1 LNHDA, CDR2 SQIVND (reference sequence). The chain's CDR3 is CASSPLSGTGHLRLGF. The CDR3 DNA sequence: TGTGCCAGTAGCCCTCTCTCCGGGACAGGCCACTTGAGACTTGGTTTT.

The chain joins TRBV5-4 to TRBJ2-7, with D perhaps matching TRBD1 or TRBD2 (5 bases each). CDR3 length equals 13 residues. CDR1 and CDR2 (germline): SGHNT, YYREEE (reference sequence). Trimming left V 0 bases short and J 6 bases short, with 10 bases between. The DNA for the CDR3 is TGTGCCAGCAGCTTGGCGGGGCTCGGCGAGCAGTACTTC. It specifies CASSLAGLGEQYF.

The chain combines TRBV6-5 with TRBJ2-7; the match to TRBD2 covers 10 bases. The CDR3 is 15 amino acids. Trimming removed 8 bases from V and 3 bases from J; junction bases left unmatched: 10. CDR1 is MNHEY and CDR2 is SVGAGI in the germline V gene. CDR3 nucleotide sequence: TGTGCCAGCGGGCCCCTAGCGGGGGCCCACTACGAGCAGTACTTC. It yields the protein CASGPLAGAHYEQYF.

V and J are TRBV11-2 and TRBJ1-5; a weak D match, TRBD1 (6 bases). The germline V gene has CDR1 SGHAT and CDR2 FQNNGV. V lost 5 bases to trimming and J lost 1 base, with 12 bases between them. The CDR3 is 15 residues long. CDR3 in amino acids: CASSKTGSSNQPQHF. CDR3 nucleotide sequence: TGTGCCAGCAGCAAAACAGGGTCGAGCAATCAGCCCCAGCATTTT.

The chain carries TRBV5-6 and TRBJ2-7; the D is unclear. Trimming removed 1 base from V and 2 bases from J, with 10 bases in between. Germline values: CDR1 SGHDT, CDR2 YYEEEE. The length of the CDR3 is 14 residues. Written as DNA, the CDR3 is TGTGCCAGCAGCTTGACAGCCAGGCCCTACGAGCAGTACTTC. Protein product: CASSLTARPYEQYF.

The chain carries TRBV18 and TRBJ1-4; D remains ambiguous. Deletions cut 3 bases from V and 0 bases from J, with 5 bases between. The CDR3 is 14 residues long. Germline V gene data show CDR1 as KGHSH and CDR2 as LQKENI. The chain's CDR3 is CASSPGTTNEKLFF. Written as DNA, the CDR3 is TGTGCCAGCTCACCGGGGACAACTAATGAAAAACTGTTTTTT.

In this sample, this clone turned up once. This chain connects TRBV2 to TRBJ2-1, with a tentative D call TRBD2 (6 bases). V lost 8 bases and J lost 5, with 13 bases in between. The CDR3 extends over 13 amino acids. From germline, CDR1 is SNHLY and CDR2 FYNNEI. The CDR3 loop is CASLVGGDNEQFF. The CDR3 DNA sequence: TGTGCCAGCTTGGTCGGGGGTGACAATGAGCAGTTCTTC.

V gene TRBV6-6 combines with J gene TRBJ1-2; TRBD1 matches 11 bases. This CDR3 has 14 residues. V dropped 4 bases and J dropped 4; count of bases not matched to a gene: 2. CDR1 and CDR2 from the germline V gene are MNHNY and SVGAGI (reference sequence). The CDR3, as DNA: TGTGCCAGCAGTTTCGGACAGGGGGCCTATGGCTACACCTTC. It is translated as CASSFGQGAYGYTF.

This clone was detected only a few times. The rearrangement uses TRBV2 and TRBJ1-4, with TRBD1 identical over 8 bases. The CDR3 covers 13 residues. V trimming: 7 bases; J trimming: 7 bases; junction bases outside the gene matches: 5. The germline V gene has CDR1 SNHLY and CDR2 FYNNEI. DNA of the CDR3: TGTGCCAGCACAGGGGGCAGGGGTGAAAAACTGTTTTTT. It specifies CASTGGRGEKLFF.